The T cell receptor (beta chain) under discussion was sequenced for a study of shared clonotypes between healthy human individuals. Study-wide background: Aged 18 to 49, the donors were a couple of women and a few men. Study-level points and caveats: Investigators collected only blood, and repertoires in tissues likely differ.

Germline V gene lookup returns CDR1 ENHRY and CDR2 SYGVKD. The V gene lost 4 bases and the J gene lost 1 base, with 10 bases spanning the gap. This CDR3 has 15 amino acids. As to this clone: Its antigen is undetermined.

Only in-frame clones appear in the TCRdb table, and some are missing; sequencing was by immunoSEQ multiplex PCR. The table lists about 120,000 clones, 55% to 70% of them singletons. The V and J genes are TRBV10-3 and TRBJ2-2; D gene uncertain. The sequenced sample was memory CD8+ T cells sorted from blood. Subset: CD45RO+ cells pooled with CCR7-negative TemRA cells. This sequence was found in a woman aged 30 to 39 in good health. The CDR3 nucleotides read TGTGCCATCAGTGCACGGCTGAAGAACACCGGGGAGCTGTTTTTT. Encoded protein: CAISARLKNTGELFF.